This T cell receptor beta chain was observed in a study of blood T cell repertoires in COVID-19. Turning to the study itself: Material from acute and convalescent COVID-19 was sourced from the United States, Italy and Spain.

Original methodology: By means of reference gene primer amplification, nucleated cell counts were estimated. TCRdb's table, derived via immunoSEQ multiplex PCR, lists solely in-frame clones and lacks some. V, J and clone size reflect that table, while D and trimming were determined from the DNA. Of around 200,000 clones in the sample, 83% were seen once. Per germline, CDR1 MNHEY and CDR2 SVGAGI. The CDR3 loop spans 14 amino acids. The V gene lost 7 bases and the J gene lost 0 bases, with 12 bases spanning the gap. The chain is built from TRBV6-5 and TRBJ2-5; possibly TRBD1 for D (5 bases). The source of this sequence is a woman aged 40-49 years with active or convalescent COVID-19. The specimen was peripheral blood. CDR3 loop: CASKKGSNQETQYF. In DNA form, the CDR3 reads TGTGCCAGCAAGAAGGGGTCTAACCAAGAGACCCAGTACTTC.